This T cell receptor (beta chain) was observed in a study of blood T cell repertoires in COVID-19. This clone occurred a few times. The method was immunoSEQ multiplex PCR; TCRdb's version includes in-frame clones alone and lacks a portion of them. In the table there are around 130,000 clones, approximately 85% of which are singletons. Material: peripheral blood. This clonotype was sampled from a human donor in a cohort sampled during active COVID-19.

This CDR3 reads CASSILSFTDTQYF. The DNA for the CDR3 is TGTGCCAGCAGCATTCTCAGTTTCACAGATACGCAGTATTTT. The genes are TRBV7-2 and TRBJ2-3, with D unresolved. Trimming shortened V by 5 bases and J by 2 bases, and 11 bases separated the two germline ends. The CDR3 has 14 residues. The V gene's germline CDR1 is SGHTA and CDR2 FQGNSA.